The entry that follows covers one T cell receptor (beta chain) sequence. Its antigen remains unknown. The CDR3 runs 14 residues. Trimming at V came to 5 bases and at J to 7 bases, leaving 10 bases not matched to a gene. Germline CDR1 reads SGHVS; CDR2 reads FQNEAQ. This sample was included in a study of T cell responses to AZD1222 COVID-19 vaccine. Study summary: Investigators merged groups given second doses at roughly 4 or roughly 12 weeks. Findings and limits, study-wide: At 160-218 and 743-854, vaccine-associated CD4 TCRs were dominant, and they spanned spike. Reportedly, nearly half the spike-specific TCRs target unmutated variant regions. Donors, mostly white British, included more females; clonal diversity was possibly underestimated.

The protocol was immunoSEQ multiplex PCR, while the TCRdb copy is restricted to in-frame clones and leaves out a portion. This sample has 95,000 to 150,000 clones; about 85% occur once, and the top ten carry 3.5% to 4.5%. The V call is TRBV7-8, the J call TRBJ2-7; 8 bases are a match to TRBD1. This TCR was sampled from an adult in good health. Sequenced material: peripheral blood, taken on day 0 of AZD1222 vaccination. The CDR3 coding sequence is TGTGCCAGCAGCCCAGACAGGGGAGAGAGGGAGCAGTACTTC. Protein sequence: CASSPDRGEREQYF. The full variable domain, with the rest looked up from reference TRBV7-8 and TRBJ2-7, is GAGVSQSPRYKVAKRGQDVALRCDPISGHVSLFWYQQALGQGPEFLTYFQNEAQLDKSGLPSDRFFAERPEGSVSTLKIQRTQQEDSAVYLCASSPDRGEREQYFGPGTRLTVT.